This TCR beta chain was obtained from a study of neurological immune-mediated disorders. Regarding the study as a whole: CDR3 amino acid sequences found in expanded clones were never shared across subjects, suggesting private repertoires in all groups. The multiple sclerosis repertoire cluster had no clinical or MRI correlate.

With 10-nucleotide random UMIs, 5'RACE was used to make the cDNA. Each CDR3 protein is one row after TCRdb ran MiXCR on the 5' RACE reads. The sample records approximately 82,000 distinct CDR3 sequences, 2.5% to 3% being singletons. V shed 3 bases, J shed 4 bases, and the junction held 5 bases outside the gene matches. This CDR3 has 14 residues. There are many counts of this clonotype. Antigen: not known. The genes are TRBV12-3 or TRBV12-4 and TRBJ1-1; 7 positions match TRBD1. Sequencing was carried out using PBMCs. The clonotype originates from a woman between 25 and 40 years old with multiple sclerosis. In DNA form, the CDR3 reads TGTGCCAGCAGTTTTCAGGGGGTGGGCACTGAAGCTTTCTTT. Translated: CASSFQGVGTEAFF.